The entry below describes one T cell receptor beta chain. Its cognate antigen is unknown. The data stem from a study of CXCR3-negative and CXCR3-positive naive CD8 T cells. The study's findings and limits: PBMCs showed partially decreased CXCR3 expression after cryopreservation, and most assays used fresh PBMCs. Hydrophobicity of TRB CDR3s was greater in CXCR3-positive naive cells than in CXCR3-negative naive cells.

Germline V lookup: CDR1 SGHDT, CDR2 YYEEEE. CDR3 length: 14 amino acids. Each TRB cDNA library was prepared by 5' RACE (with UMI labels). Reprocessing the 5' RACE reads, TCRdb reports a single entry for every CDR3 protein and omits DNA. This sample's table has some 54,000 distinct CDR3 sequences. This rearrangement joins TRBV5-6 to TRBJ1-1. Source material: naive CXCR3+ CD8+ T cells from blood. The subset denotes: CD45RO-CCR7+CD27+CD95- naive CD8+ T cells expressing CXCR3 (TNR3+). This TCR came from a human donor in good health. Some clones in this sample may be carry-over from other donors' samples. CDR3: CASSFTATNTEAFF.